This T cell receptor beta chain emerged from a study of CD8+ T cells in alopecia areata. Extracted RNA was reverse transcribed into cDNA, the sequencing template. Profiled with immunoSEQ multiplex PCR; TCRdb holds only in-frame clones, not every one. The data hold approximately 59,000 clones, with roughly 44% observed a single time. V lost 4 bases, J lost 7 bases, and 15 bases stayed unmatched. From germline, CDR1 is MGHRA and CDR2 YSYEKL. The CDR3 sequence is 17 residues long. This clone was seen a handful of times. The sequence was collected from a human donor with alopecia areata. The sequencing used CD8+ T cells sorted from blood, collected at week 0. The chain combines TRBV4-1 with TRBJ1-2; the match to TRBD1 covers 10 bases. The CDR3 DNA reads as TGCGCCAGCAGCCCGACACTGGGGACAGGGGTTTCGAGTGGCTACACCTTC. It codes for CASSPTLGTGVSSGYTF.